The 16 T cell receptor beta chains below all came from one sample that was sequenced in a study of control samples from healthy donors and cancer patients. The assay was immunoSEQ multiplex PCR, and TCRdb's table has in-frame clones only and misses some. The data hold roughly 160,000 clones, with approximately 94% observed a single time. The material sequenced was PBMCs. The receptors derive from a man in his sixties with colorectal cancer.

This sequence joins TRBV7-9 and TRBJ2-5; D is tentatively TRBD1 or TRBD2 (5 bases each). CDR3 length: 14 residues. Germline values: CDR1 SEHNR, CDR2 FQNEAQ (reference sequence). With 4 bases removed from V and 7 bases from J, the gap between germline ends came to 16 bases. This CDR3 is CASSSHGTVTTQYF. The CDR3 bases are TGTGCCAGCAGCTCCCATGGGACGGTCACGACCCAGTACTTC.

The J gene is TRBJ2-7, the V gene TRBV6-6; D is uncertain. There are 13 residues in the CDR3. Trimming cost V 4 bases and J 0 bases, with 7 bases left between them. CDR1 is MNHNY and CDR2 is SVGAGI in the germline V gene (reference sequence). The chain's CDR3 is CASSSPGSYEQYF. CDR3 nucleotides: TGTGCCAGCAGTTCACCGGGCTCCTACGAGCAGTACTTC.

The CDR3 here is CASRRTPDRENTIYF. The CDR3 DNA reads TGTGCCAGCAGACGGACTCCCGACAGAGAAAACACCATATATTTT. V and J are TRBV27 and TRBJ1-3; tentative D call: TRBD1 (5 bases). CDR3 size: 15 residues. V was cut by 6 bases and J by 6 bases, with 18 bases left in between. Germline CDR1 MNHEY, CDR2 SMNVEV (reference sequence).

This chain uses TRBV19 with TRBJ2-5; D perhaps matches TRBD1 (6 bases). V was shortened by 5 bases and J by 5 bases, with 18 bases between the two germline ends. Germline CDR1 LNHDA, CDR2 SQIVND (reference sequence). The CDR3 is 15 amino acids. The CDR3 DNA follows: TGTGCCAGTAGTCCCTTGAGGGCAGGGGTCGAGACCCAGTACTTC. Translated, it gives CASSPLRAGVETQYF.

This chain links TRBV5-1 with TRBJ1-1, with 9 bases aligning to TRBD1. The CDR3 has 16 residues. V was pared by 4 bases and J by 1 base, with 8 bases of the junction left unmatched. The germline V gene encodes CDR1 SGHRS and CDR2 YFSETQ. For the CDR3, the DNA is TGCGCCAGCAGCCTTCGGGGGACAGGGACGAACACTGAAGCTTTCTTT. This encodes CASSLRGTGTNTEAFF.

The genes are TRBV7-9 and TRBJ2-1; 7 bases are shared with TRBD1. The CDR3 totals 16 residues. After removal of 4 bases from V and 4 bases from J, the junction contained 10 bases not matched to a gene. In germline, CDR1 is SEHNR, CDR2 FQNEAQ (reference sequence). The CDR3 sequence: CASSWGQTPVYNEQFF. In nucleotides, the CDR3 is TGTGCCAGCAGCTGGGGACAGACTCCTGTTTACAATGAGCAGTTCTTC.

The V gene is TRBV2, the J gene TRBJ2-7; 8 nucleotides agree with TRBD1. The length of the CDR3 is 16 residues. Germline V gives CDR1 SNHLY, CDR2 FYNNEI. J lost 5 bases, V lost 8 bases, and 17 bases had no gene match. The CDR3 nucleotides read TGTGCCAGCCGACCAGAGGGTGGGACAGGAAGGAACGAGCAGTACTTC. This codes for CASRPEGGTGRNEQYF.

The chain uses TRBV6-1 and TRBJ1-2; 7 bases match TRBD1. From germline, CDR1 is MNHNS and CDR2 SASEGT. The V gene end was trimmed by 2 bases and the J gene end by 2 bases; junction bases not matched to a gene: 5. The CDR3 is made up of 15 amino acids. CDR3 coding DNA: TGTGCCAGCAGTGAACAGGGGGGAAAAAACTATGGCTACACCTTC. Protein sequence: CASSEQGGKNYGYTF.

V and J are TRBV6-5 and TRBJ1-1, with D possibly matching TRBD1 (5 bases). The germline gives CDR1 MNHEY, CDR2 SVGAGI. The CDR3 is 14 residues long. The V end was cut by 6 bases, the J end by 1 base, with 12 bases between. In DNA, the CDR3 is TGTGCCAGCAGCCAGGACATGACGAACACTGAAGCTTTCTTT. Translation gives CASSQDMTNTEAFF.

The chain carries TRBV11-2 and TRBJ2-3; D may match TRBD1 or TRBD2 (6 bases each). This CDR3 has 14 amino acids. V lost 0 bases and J 6 bases, leaving 10 bases between the germline ends. Germline values: CDR1 SGHAT, CDR2 FQNNGV. CDR3 sequence (DNA): TGTGCCAGCAGCTTAGATCGGGGGCGGGATACGCAGTATTTT. Amino acid sequence: CASSLDRGRDTQYF.

The V gene is TRBV11-2, the J gene TRBJ2-7, with a weak D call TRBD2 (7 bases). In germline, CDR1 is SGHAT, CDR2 FQNNGV. The CDR3 extends over 13 amino acids. V shed 4 bases and J shed 5 bases, with 12 bases lying between them. DNA of the CDR3: TGTGCCAGCAGCTGGCAGGGGAGGGACGAGCAGTACTTC. Protein product: CASSWQGRDEQYF.

The chain employs TRBV2 and TRBJ2-3; D is possibly TRBD2 (5 bases). The CDR3 consists of 14 residues. Looked up from germline, CDR1 is SNHLY and CDR2 is FYNNEI. V shed 4 bases and J shed 6 bases, with 14 bases lying between them. For the CDR3, the DNA is TGTGCCAGCAGTGCTGGTCTAGCCCCCGATACGCAGTATTTT. This encodes CASSAGLAPDTQYF.

The chain recombines TRBV27 with TRBJ1-1, with 8 bases identical to TRBD1. The CDR3 is 14 residues long. The junction had 3 bases not matched to a gene; V was cut back by 3 bases and J by 3 bases. The germline V gene has CDR1 MNHEY and CDR2 SMNVEV (reference sequence). The chain's CDR3 is CASSFMTGDTEAFF. For the CDR3, the DNA is TGTGCCAGCAGTTTTATGACAGGGGACACTGAAGCTTTCTTT.

J is TRBJ2-2 and V is TRBV7-2; maybe TRBD1 (5 bases). Trimming stripped 5 bases from V and 0 bases from J, with 10 bases between. This CDR3 contains 15 residues. CDR1 and CDR2 (germline): SGHTA, FQGNSA. CDR3: CASSHDSSNTGELFF. The CDR3 region has the DNA TGTGCCAGCAGCCATGACAGTTCGAACACCGGGGAGCTGTTTTTT.

The genes are TRBV4-1 and TRBJ1-5; D is uncertain. Germline V gene lookup returns CDR1 MGHRA and CDR2 YSYEKL. Trimming pared 0 bases from V and 4 bases from J, leaving 10 bases between. This CDR3 is built from 15 residues. The CDR3, as DNA: TGCGCCAGCAGCCAAGACGACGGCTTAAATCAGCCCCAGCATTTT. It specifies CASSQDDGLNQPQHF.

The chain links TRBV5-8 to TRBJ1-1; TRBD1 might be the D (5 bases). CDR1 is SGHTS and CDR2 is YDEGEE in the germline V gene. The CDR3 runs to 17 residues. Trimming removed 2 bases from V and 2 bases from J, with 19 bases in between. The CDR3 is CASSFGYGGARNTEAFF. CDR3 nucleotide sequence: TGTGCCAGCAGCTTTGGGTATGGAGGGGCGCGAAACACTGAAGCTTTCTTT.